These T cell receptor beta chains were read from a single sample in a study of blood T cell repertoires in COVID-19. Data came from immunoSEQ multiplex PCR; TCRdb stores just in-frame clones and leaves some out. The data hold about 180,000 clones, with about nine tenths observed a single time. Source material: peripheral blood. The receptor set was obtained from a woman aged 25 to 39 with acute or convalescent COVID-19. Each CDR3 is given with its conserved first and last residue. Fields, in order: clone size, J gene, V gene, D gene, CDR3 protein, CDR3 DNA. D genes are given only for firm matches. Expanded clones are given a class, and other clones once, few, many or no size at all.

.,TRBJ2-1,TRBV7-9,TRBD2,CASSRSGTSAYNEQFF,TGTGCCAGCAGCCGCTCCGGGACTAGCGCCTACAATGAGCAGTTCTTC
.,TRBJ1-6,TRBV3-1/TRBV3-2,.,CASSQDRGSPLHF,TGTGCCAGCAGCCAAGATCGAGGTTCACCCCTCCACTTT
.,TRBJ2-7,TRBV7-9,.,CASSPRLATPHEQYF,TGTGCCAGCAGCCCCCGGTTAGCGACACCCCACGAGCAGTACTTC
.,TRBJ2-1,TRBV6-2/TRBV6-3,.,CASSYSTSGASSSYNEQFF,TGTGCCAGCAGTTACTCGACCTCAGGGGCGTCTAGCTCCTACAATGAGCAGTTCTTC
.,TRBJ1-5,TRBV19,TRBD1,CASSWDRGHQPQHF,TGTGCCAGTAGTTGGGACAGGGGGCATCAGCCCCAGCATTTT
.,TRBJ1-6,TRBV28,.,CASSSLTEAYNSPLHF,TGTGCCAGCAGTTCCTTAACCGAGGCGTATAATTCACCCCTCCACTTT
once,TRBJ2-1,TRBV11-2,TRBD2,CASSRGGRAWEQFF,TGTGCCAGCAGCCGAGGAGGGAGGGCCTGGGAGCAGTTCTTC
once,TRBJ2-1,TRBV28,TRBD2,CASSLAGGPHNEQFF,TGTGCCAGCAGTTTAGCGGGAGGGCCCCACAATGAGCAGTTCTTC
.,TRBJ1-2,TRBV2,.,CASRAGEGRGYTF,TGTGCCAGCAGGGCAGGGGAGGGCCGTGGCTACACCTTC
once,TRBJ2-1,TRBV11-2,TRBD1,CASSPRQGGISGEQFF,TGTGCCAGCAGCCCGCGACAGGGCGGTATATCTGGTGAGCAGTTCTTC
.,TRBJ1-5,TRBV4-2,TRBD1,CASSQDSRGLNQPQHF,TGTGCCAGCAGCCAAGATTCCAGGGGGCTGAATCAGCCCCAGCATTTT
.,TRBJ2-5,TRBV6-5,TRBD2,CASRTIAGGKETQYF,TGTGCCAGCAGGACTATAGCGGGCGGGAAAGAGACCCAGTACTTC
.,TRBJ2-2,TRBV3-1/TRBV3-2,.,CASSRRDRAGELFF,TGTGCCAGCAGTCGGCGGGACCGGGCCGGGGAGCTGTTTTTT
once,TRBJ2-7,TRBV7-9,TRBD2,CASGTSSTYEQYF,TGTGCCAGTGGGACTAGCTCGACCTACGAGCAGTACTTC
.,TRBJ2-7,TRBV2,TRBD2,CASRGRVRGYEQYF,TGTGCCAGCAGGGGGAGGGTTAGGGGCTACGAGCAGTACTTC
.,TRBJ1-2,TRBV2,.,CASSTPPWGYTF,TGTGCCAGCAGTACTCCTCCATGGGGCTACACCTTC
.,TRBJ1-1,TRBV6-5,TRBD1,CASSRTGTVNTEAFF,TGTGCCAGCAGCCGAACCGGGACAGTGAACACTGAAGCTTTCTTT
.,TRBJ1-2,TRBV19,TRBD1,CASTRTGGNYGYTF,TGTGCCAGTACGCGGACAGGGGGTAACTATGGCTACACCTTC
.,TRBJ1-5,TRBV30,.,CAWSVLNNQPQHF,TGTGCCTGGAGTGTATTAAACAATCAGCCCCAGCATTTT
.,TRBJ2-7,TRBV5-4,TRBD2,CASSLRTSGAYEQYF,TGTGCCAGCAGCCTCAGGACTAGCGGGGCGTACGAGCAGTACTTC
once,TRBJ1-2,TRBV2,.,CASSEASYGYTF,TGTGCCAGCAGTGAAGCCTCGTATGGCTACACCTTC
.,TRBJ1-1,TRBV23-1,.,CASSRAPQTAFF,TGCGCCAGCAGTCGGGCCCCTCAAACGGCTTTCTTT
.,TRBJ2-7,TRBV7-9,TRBD1,CASSFFGQGLHEQYF,TGTGCCAGCAGCTTTTTCGGACAGGGCTTACACGAGCAGTACTTC
.,TRBJ2-7,TRBV9,TRBD2,CARFSGSFGKYF,TGTGCCAGGTTTAGCGGGAGTTTTGGTAAGTACTTC
.,TRBJ1-1,TRBV7-3,.,CASKGIRLEAFF,TGTGCCAGCAAGGGGATAAGGCTTGAAGCTTTCTTT
.,TRBJ1-2,TRBV5-4,TRBD1,CASSRDRGSSSNGYTF,TGTGCCAGCAGTCGGGACAGGGGATCATCTTCTAATGGCTACACCTTC
.,TRBJ2-1,TRBV2,TRBD2,CASMVEAGVLNEQFF,TGTGCCAGCATGGTAGAAGCGGGAGTCCTTAATGAGCAGTTCTTC
.,TRBJ2-3,TRBV29-1,TRBD2,CSGSGRTDTQYF,TGCAGCGGAAGCGGGAGGACAGATACGCAGTATTTT
.,TRBJ1-6,TRBV10-2,TRBD1,CASSDPDGGTGSSPLHF,TGCGCCAGCAGTGACCCTGACGGGGGGACAGGGAGCTCACCCCTCCACTTT
.,TRBJ2-1,TRBV24-1,TRBD1,CATSARDRGNNEQFF,TGTGCCACCAGTGCCCGGGACAGGGGCAACAATGAGCAGTTCTTC
.,TRBJ2-1,TRBV18,.,CASSPGGQVNEQFF,TGTGCCAGCTCACCAGGGGGCCAGGTCAATGAGCAGTTCTTC